These 14 T cell receptor beta chains originate from one sample sequenced in a study of T-cell reconstitution after alpha-beta-depleted transplantation in children. The TCRbeta library incorporated unique molecular identifiers. TCRdb itself ran the PCR reads through MiXCR, one entry per CDR3 protein. The data contain roughly 300,000 distinct CDR3 sequences, 11% of them singletons. Specimen: peripheral blood, collected 180 days after TCRalphabeta/CD19-depleted stem cell transplant. The receptor set was obtained from a male patient between 2 and 10 years old who had a stem cell transplant for chronic granulomatous disease, so the T cells may come from the graft donor.

This clonotype has at least ten counts. The rearrangement links TRBV5-1 to TRBJ2-3; D is undetermined. Trimming left V 0 bases short and J 2 bases short, with 7 bases between. The CDR3 runs 14 residues. In germline, CDR1 is SGHRS, CDR2 YFSETQ. The CDR3 bases are TGCGCCAGCAGCTTGGTTCAGTCCACAGATACGCAGTATTTT. Translating gives CASSLVQSTDTQYF. Filled out from reference TRBV5-1 and TRBJ2-3, the complete variable domain reads KAGVTQTPRYLIKTRGQQVTLSCSPISGHRSVSWYQQTPGQGLQFLFEYFSETQRNKGNFPGRFSGRQFSNSRSEMNVSTLELGDSALYLCASSLVQSTDTQYFGPGTRLTVL.

The CDR3 sequence: CSASVYRGGPAGNTIYF. CDR3 nucleotide sequence: TGCAGTGCTAGCGTCTATCGAGGGGGACCGGCTGGAAACACCATATATTTT. The chain carries TRBV20-1 and TRBJ1-3, with D possibly being TRBD1 (6 bases). Germline CDR1 is DFQATT and CDR2 is SNEGSKA (reference sequence). Trimming removed 3 bases from V and 2 bases from J, with 20 bases in between. CDR3 length: 17 amino acids.

This clonotype was seen ten or more times. The rearrangement joins TRBV2 to TRBJ2-7; maybe TRBD2 (5 bases). Germline V gives CDR1 SNHLY, CDR2 FYNNEI. V lost 4 bases and J lost 6, with 16 bases in between. The CDR3 sequence is 14 residues long. CDR3 in DNA: TGTGCCAGCAGTGTAAGGGAGCAGATGTTCGAGCAGTACTTC. Amino acid sequence: CASSVREQMFEQYF.

About this clonotype itself: This could be a read error, since a much larger clone is one nucleotide away. This chain joins TRBV6-5 and TRBJ2-3; D ambiguous. CDR1 is MNHEY and CDR2 is SVGAGI in the germline V gene. CDR3 length equals 14 residues. V lost 2 bases and J lost 4, with 10 bases in between. The CDR3 protein is CASSYDPAPDTQYF. The CDR3 DNA reads as TGTGCCAGCAGTTACGACCCGGCTCCAGATACGCAGTATTTT.

This clonotype came up a few times. V is TRBV27 and J is TRBJ2-2; a possible D gene is TRBD1 (6 bases). The CDR3 is made up of 18 amino acids. Germline V gene data show CDR1 as MNHEY and CDR2 as SMNVEV (reference sequence). V was trimmed by 3 bases and J by 3 bases, leaving 20 bases between them. The CDR3 bases are TGTGCCAGCAGTTTTTTTCATCAGGGGTTACCCGACACCGGGGAGCTGTTTTTT. It codes for CASSFFHQGLPDTGELFF.

This clonotype was observed at least ten times. This chain connects TRBV7-3 to TRBJ2-2; D gene unclear. This CDR3 contains 17 residues. Trimming took 4 bases from V and 0 from J, leaving 15 bases between them. Germline V lookup: CDR1 SGHTA, CDR2 FQGTGA. CDR3 residues: CASSSSGTLANTGELFF. The CDR3 DNA reads TGTGCCAGCAGCTCATCTGGAACGCTCGCGAACACCGGGGAGCTGTTTTTT.

This clonotype has more than one count but fewer than ten. The rearrangement uses TRBV23-1 and TRBJ2-3; D remains unclear. TRBV23-1 is annotated as an ORF whose role is uncertain. Trimming removed 6 bases at V and 6 bases at J, with 4 bases between. The CDR3 sequence is 10 residues long. CDR3 loop: CASREDTQYF. DNA of the CDR3: TGCGCCAGCAGGGAGGATACGCAGTATTTT.

Many counts were recorded for this clonotype. The rearrangement links TRBV6-2 or TRBV6-3 to TRBJ2-2, with D perhaps given as TRBD1 or TRBD2 (6 bases each). The germline V and J ends were trimmed by 6 bases and 4 bases, with 24 bases remaining between them. This CDR3 comprises 18 residues. Germline V gene data show CDR1 as MNHEY and CDR2 as SVGEGT. The CDR3 DNA reads as TGTGCCAGCAGGGGGGGCCGGGACGGACGAGCGTTCACCGGGGAGCTGTTTTTT. Translation: CASRGGRDGRAFTGELFF.

This clonotype was picked up many times. The chain recombines TRBV7-9 with TRBJ2-4; 7 positions agree with TRBD2. The CDR3 is made up of 14 amino acids. In germline, CDR1 is SEHNR, CDR2 FQNEAQ (reference sequence). Trimming took 5 bases from V and 4 from J; bases not matched to a gene: 5. This chain's CDR3 is CASSSLAEKNIQYF. CDR3 nucleotides: TGTGCCAGCAGCAGTCTAGCGGAGAAAAACATTCAGTACTTC.

This clonotype was seen at least ten times. The chain combines TRBV28 with TRBJ2-3, with a possible D match to TRBD1 (6 bases). Germline V gene lookup returns CDR1 MDHEN and CDR2 SYDVKM. V was cut by 3 bases and J by 1 base, with 14 bases left in between. The CDR3 covers 16 residues. DNA of the CDR3: TGTGCCAGCAGTTTCTCAGGGGTGGGGGGCACAGATACGCAGTATTTT. This codes for CASSFSGVGGTDTQYF.

This clonotype was seen many times. This chain connects TRBV7-2 to TRBJ2-2; TRBD2 agrees at 16 bases. V lost 5 bases to trimming and J lost 8 bases; unmatched junction nucleotides: 14. The CDR3 spans 19 residues. The germline CDR1 and CDR2 sequences are SGHTA and FQGNSA. As DNA, the CDR3 is TGTGCCAGCAGCCCCGGGACTAGCGGGAGGGCCATAGTAACGGGGGAGCTGTTTTTT. It codes for CASSPGTSGRAIVTGELFF.

This clonotype was seen many times. This chain uses TRBV20-1 with TRBJ2-3; D might be TRBD2 (5 bases). CDR1 is DFQATT and CDR2 is SNEGSKA in the germline V gene (reference sequence). CDR3 length equals 12 residues. The V gene lost 6 bases and the J gene lost 6 bases, with 13 bases spanning the gap. CDR3: CSAPKEADTQYF. CDR3 DNA: TGCAGTGCCCCCAAGGAGGCCGATACGCAGTATTTT.

In this sample, this clonotype turned up many times. The chain has TRBV29-1 and TRBJ2-4; unclear D gene. V lost 5 bases and J 8 bases, leaving 16 bases between the germline ends. Germline loops: CDR1 SQVTM, CDR2 ANQGSEA. CDR3 length: 13 amino acids. The CDR3 DNA sequence: TGCAGCGTTCTTGACCCTAGGGTAGACATTCAGTACTTC. It is translated as CSVLDPRVDIQYF. Variable domain in full (rest from reference TRBV29-1 and TRBJ2-4): SAVISQKPSRDICQRGTSLTIQCQVDSQVTMMFWYRQQPGQSLTLIATANQGSEATYESGFVIDKFPISRPNLTFSTLTVSNMSPEDSSIYLCSVLDPRVDIQYFGAGTRLSVL.

The CDR3 loop is CAINRRGDTDEQYF. The CDR3 nucleotides read TGTGCCATCAACCGCCGGGGGGACACCGACGAGCAGTACTTC. This rearrangement joins TRBV10-3 to TRBJ2-7, with a weak D call TRBD2 (7 bases). This CDR3 region has 14 residues. Trimming stripped 7 bases from V and 5 bases from J, with 18 bases between. CDR1 is ENHRY and CDR2 is SYGVKD in the germline V gene.